The 5 T cell receptor beta chains listed next were all sequenced from one sample in a study of blood T cell repertoires in COVID-19. This table comes from immunoSEQ multiplex PCR, and its TCRdb copy is limited to in-frame clones, with some not included. The data hold 100,000 or so clones, with about four fifths observed a single time. Sequencing was carried out using peripheral blood. The receptor set was obtained from a woman older than 75 with acute or convalescent COVID-19.

This rearrangement joins TRBV3-1 (or the pseudogene TRBV3-2) to TRBJ1-3; 7 bases align to TRBD1. J was trimmed by 4 bases and V by 8 bases; bases with no gene match: 14. This CDR3 is built from 16 residues. Germline V gene data show CDR1 as LGHDT and CDR2 as YNNKEL (reference sequence). The CDR3 is CASGGFSTGVGNTIYF. For the CDR3, the DNA is TGTGCCAGCGGTGGATTCTCAACAGGGGTCGGAAACACCATATATTTT.

The CDR3 DNA reads TGTGCCAGCTCACCACCGGACTTGGGCTACGAGCAGTACTTC. Translated: CASSPPDLGYEQYF. V is TRBV18 and J is TRBJ2-7; D might be TRBD2 (5 bases). CDR1 and CDR2 (germline): KGHSH, LQKENI. The V gene lost 0 bases and the J gene lost 3 bases, with 9 bases spanning the gap. The CDR3 contains 14 residues.

The chain combines TRBV5-1 with TRBJ2-1; 11 bases are a match to TRBD2. CDR3 length: 15 amino acids. J gave up 5 bases and V 3 bases, and 4 bases lay outside the gene matches. CDR1 SGHRS and CDR2 YFSETQ come from the germline V gene. The CDR3 loop is CASSSLLAGDNEQFF. CDR3 DNA: TGCGCCAGCAGCTCTTTACTAGCGGGAGACAATGAGCAGTTCTTC.

V is TRBV5-4 and J is TRBJ2-5; D remains unclear. CDR1 SGHNT and CDR2 YYREEE come from the germline V gene (reference sequence). The CDR3 spans 13 residues. The germline V and J ends were trimmed by 4 bases and 3 bases, with 10 bases remaining between them. The CDR3 protein is CASSPRYEETQYF. As DNA, the CDR3 is TGTGCCAGCAGCCCCAGATACGAAGAGACCCAGTACTTC.

The V gene is TRBV28, the J gene TRBJ2-5; 8 positions agree with TRBD2. Looked up from germline, CDR1 is MDHEN and CDR2 is SYDVKM. CDR3 size: 14 residues. The V gene end was trimmed by 6 bases and the J gene end by 3 bases; junction bases not matched to a gene: 6. CDR3 nucleotides: TGTGCCAGCAGGCCGGGGGGGATAAAAGAGACCCAGTACTTC. Protein: CASRPGGIKETQYF.